The 21 T cell receptor beta chains below were found in one sample sequenced in a study of technical replicates of blood from several donors. Data came from immunoSEQ multiplex PCR; TCRdb stores just in-frame clones and leaves some out. The data hold over 50,000 clones, with more than 75% observed a single time. The sample taken for sequencing was PBMCs. Every receptor here comes from a human donor in good health. Some clones in this sample may be carry-over from other donors' samples.

This clone was counted a single time. The chain employs TRBV7-8 and TRBJ1-6; no clear D. Germline V gives CDR1 SGHVS, CDR2 FQNEAQ. The CDR3 totals 15 residues. Trimming shortened V by 3 bases and J by 10 bases, and 16 bases separated the two germline ends. The CDR3 loop is CASSFEAGGSSPLHF. The DNA for the CDR3 is TGTGCCAGCAGCTTTGAGGCGGGAGGCAGCTCACCCCTCCACTTT.

CDR3 loop: CASSPQEAKNIQYF. CDR3 nucleotides: TGCGCCAGCAGCCCCCAGGAAGCCAAAAACATTCAGTACTTC. The chain combines TRBV5-1 with TRBJ2-4; no definite D call. The germline gives CDR1 SGHRS, CDR2 YFSETQ. CDR3 length equals 14 residues. V was clipped by 4 bases and J by 0 bases, with 8 bases between them. The whole variable domain, filled in from reference TRBV5-1 and TRBJ2-4, reads KAGVTQTPRYLIKTRGQQVTLSCSPISGHRSVSWYQQTPGQGLQFLFEYFSETQRNKGNFPGRFSGRQFSNSRSEMNVSTLELGDSALYLCASSPQEAKNIQYFGAGTRLSVL.

The gene calls are TRBV29-1 and TRBJ2-7, with D tentatively TRBD1 (6 bases). CDR1 and CDR2 (germline): SQVTM, ANQGSEA. V was shortened by 4 bases and J by 3 bases, with 13 bases between the two germline ends. The CDR3 covers 13 residues. DNA for the CDR3: TGCAGCGTTGCGAAGGGACAAAACTACGAGCAGTACTTC. Protein: CSVAKGQNYEQYF.

This chain links TRBV15 with TRBJ2-7; a weak D match, TRBD2 (5 bases). The CDR3 runs to 13 residues. Deletions cut 0 bases from V and 5 bases from J, with 8 bases between. CDR1 is LNHNV and CDR2 is YYDKDF in the germline V gene (reference sequence). CDR3 sequence reads: CATSRDRGHEQYF. For the CDR3, the DNA is TGTGCCACCAGCAGAGATCGGGGTCACGAGCAGTACTTC.

V gene TRBV19 combines with J gene TRBJ2-7, with TRBD2 as a possible D gene (6 bases). The CDR3 is made up of 15 amino acids. The germline gives CDR1 LNHDA, CDR2 SQIVND (reference sequence). V was pared by 0 bases and J by 2 bases, with 11 bases between. DNA for the CDR3: TGTGCCAGTAGTATAGATGCTAGCGTCGCCTACGAGCAGTACTTC. Its protein product is CASSIDASVAYEQYF. Combining the CDR3 with reference TRBV19 and TRBJ2-7 gives the whole variable domain DGGITQSPKYLFRKEGQNVTLSCEQNLNHDAMYWYRQDPGQGLRLIYYSQIVNDFQKGDIAEGYSVSREKKESFPLTVTSAQKNPTAFYLCASSIDASVAYEQYFGPGTRLTVT.

The chain couples TRBV7-2 to TRBJ2-3; perhaps TRBD1 as D (5 bases). Trimming took 5 bases from V and 9 from J, leaving 12 bases between them. From germline, CDR1 is SGHTA and CDR2 FQGNSA. This CDR3 is 12 amino acids long. For the CDR3, the DNA is TGTGCCAGCAGCACCCCCGCAGGGACGCAGTATTTT. Protein sequence: CASSTPAGTQYF.

This chain links TRBV15 with TRBJ2-1; 10 positions match TRBD2. The CDR3 consists of 16 residues. V was pared by 0 bases and J by 8 bases, with 7 bases of the junction left unmatched. From germline, CDR1 is LNHNV and CDR2 YYDKDF (reference sequence). CDR3 sequence reads: CATSRDLAGGFYEQFF. For the CDR3, the DNA is TGTGCCACCAGCAGAGATTTAGCGGGGGGTTTCTATGAGCAGTTCTTC.

In its sample, this clone was seen once. CDR3 sequence reads: CASSLDRGVYEQYF. CDR3 bases: TGTGCCAGCAGCTTAGACAGGGGGGTCTACGAGCAGTACTTC. The chain employs TRBV11-1 and TRBJ2-7; 8 bases map to TRBD1. This CDR3 is 14 amino acids long. J lost 3 bases, V lost 1 base, and 2 bases had no gene match. Germline-derived CDR1 and CDR2 are SGHAT and FQDESV (reference sequence).

The chain carries TRBV27 and TRBJ1-1; the D is unclear. The CDR3 covers 13 residues. Germline assignment: CDR1 MNHEY and CDR2 SMNVEV (reference sequence). The V gene lost 5 bases and the J gene lost 7 bases, with 14 bases spanning the gap. The CDR3 sequence is CASSLQWNDEAFF. CDR3 DNA: TGTGCCAGCAGTCTACAGTGGAATGATGAAGCTTTCTTT.

V and J are TRBV2 and TRBJ2-1; D possibly corresponds to TRBD1 (8 bases). Trimming shortened V by 6 bases and J by 6 bases, and 21 bases separated the two germline ends. Germline assignment: CDR1 SNHLY and CDR2 FYNNEI. The CDR3 runs 16 residues. CDR3 sequence: CASREPTSDRGNEQFF. As DNA, the CDR3 is TGTGCCAGCAGAGAGCCAACTAGCGACAGGGGCAATGAGCAGTTCTTC.

V gene TRBV29-1 combines with J gene TRBJ2-7; 11 positions agree with TRBD1. The ends lost 6 bases at V and 4 bases at J; junction bases unmatched: 8. This CDR3 is built from 14 residues. Germline CDR1 and CDR2: SQVTM and ANQGSEA. The CDR3 DNA reads as TGCAGCGTCTGGGGGACAGGGGGACGATACGAGCAGTACTTC. This encodes CSVWGTGGRYEQYF.

The gene calls are TRBV13 and TRBJ2-2, with TRBD2 matching 8 bases. After removal of 5 bases from V and 1 base from J, the junction contained 6 bases not matched to a gene. CDR3 length: 16 residues. From germline, CDR1 is PRHDT and CDR2 FYEKMQ (reference sequence). CDR3 sequence: CASSPTSGQNTGELFF. CDR3 sequence (DNA): TGTGCCAGCAGCCCCACTAGCGGACAGAACACCGGGGAGCTGTTTTTT.

The rearrangement uses TRBV18 and TRBJ1-4; TRBD1 matches at 10 bases. After removal of 6 bases from V and 6 bases from J, the junction contained 4 bases not matched to a gene. The length of the CDR3 is 14 residues. Germline CDR1 reads KGHSH; CDR2 reads LQKENI. CDR3 coding DNA: TGTGCCAGCTCGTCCGGGACAGGGGATGAAAAACTGTTTTTT. This codes for CASSSGTGDEKLFF. The variable domain in full, with the rest retrieved from reference TRBV18 and TRBJ1-4, is NAGVMQNPRHLVRRRGQEARLRCSPMKGHSHVYWYRQLPEEGLKFMVYLQKENIIDESGMPKERFSAEFPKEGPSILRIQQVVRGDSAAYFCASSSGTGDEKLFFGSGTQLSVL.

This rearrangement joins TRBV4-1 to TRBJ2-1; the D is unclear. The V and J ends lost 1 base and 2 bases respectively, with 12 bases between them. CDR3 size: 16 residues. Germline V lookup: CDR1 MGHRA, CDR2 YSYEKL. DNA of the CDR3: TGCGCCAGCAGCCAAGGGTCCTTACACACCTACAATGAGCAGTTCTTC. It translates to CASSQGSLHTYNEQFF.

V is TRBV18 and J is TRBJ2-7; D uncertain. V was pared by 2 bases and J by 3 bases, with 5 bases between. Germline V lookup: CDR1 KGHSH, CDR2 LQKENI. The length of the CDR3 is 12 residues. CDR3 amino acids: CASSPESYEQYF. For the CDR3, the DNA is TGTGCCAGCTCACCAGAGAGCTACGAGCAGTACTTC.

This sequence joins TRBV7-6 and TRBJ1-6; D gene uncertain. This CDR3 spans 15 amino acids. Germline CDR1 is SGHVS and CDR2 is FNYEAQ. V was cut by 1 base and J by 7 bases, with 11 bases left in between. This CDR3 is CASSLGPGQNSPLHF. Here the CDR3 DNA reads TGTGCCAGCAGCTTAGGGCCAGGCCAAAATTCACCCCTCCACTTT. Together with reference TRBV7-6 and TRBJ1-6, the CDR3 gives the full variable domain: GAGVSQSPRYKVTKRGQDVALRCDPISGHVSLYWYRQALGQGPEFLTYFNYEAQQDKSGLPNDRFSAERPEGSISTLTIQRTEQRDSAMYRCASSLGPGQNSPLHFGNGTRLTVT.

This sequence joins TRBV2 and TRBJ2-2, with TRBD1 as a possible D gene (5 bases). The V gene lost 4 bases and the J gene lost 0 bases, with 6 bases spanning the gap. The CDR3 length is 14 residues. Per the germline V gene, CDR1 is SNHLY and CDR2 is FYNNEI. CDR3 in DNA: TGTGCCAGCAGTGCCAGGGCGAACACCGGGGAGCTGTTTTTT. This sequence encodes CASSARANTGELFF.

This clone has only a few counts. The chain links TRBV2 to TRBJ1-5, with TRBD1 as a possible D gene (6 bases). The germline CDR1 and CDR2 sequences are SNHLY and FYNNEI. This CDR3 region has 14 residues. V lost 5 bases and J 3 bases, leaving 11 bases between the germline ends. The CDR3 DNA reads TGTGCCAGCAGTCAAGACAGGAACAATCAGCCCCAGCATTTT. This translates into CASSQDRNNQPQHF.

The J gene is TRBJ2-7, the V gene TRBV5-4; possibly TRBD2 for D (5 bases). V lost 4 bases to trimming and J lost 2 bases, with 10 bases between them. The CDR3 extends over 13 amino acids. Germline V CDR1 and CDR2: SGHNT, YYREEE (reference sequence). The CDR3 loop is CASSSGDPYEQYF. The CDR3 bases are TGTGCCAGCAGCAGCGGTGACCCCTACGAGCAGTACTTC.

This clone was recorded once. V and J are TRBV2 and TRBJ2-7, with D uncertain. The CDR3 is made up of 15 amino acids. The germline V and J ends were trimmed by 2 bases and 0 bases, with 11 bases remaining between them. Looked up from germline, CDR1 is SNHLY and CDR2 is FYNNEI. The CDR3: CASSEYPEASYEQYF. As DNA, the CDR3 is TGTGCCAGCAGTGAATACCCCGAAGCCTCCTACGAGCAGTACTTC.

This rearrangement joins TRBV6-5 to TRBJ1-1; TRBD1 aligns across 8 bases. The V gene end was trimmed by 6 bases and the J gene end by 3 bases; junction bases not matched to a gene: 3. The CDR3 spans 13 residues. CDR1 MNHEY and CDR2 SVGAGI come from the germline V gene. The CDR3: CASRGQVDTEAFF. CDR3 DNA sequence: TGTGCCAGCAGGGGACAGGTAGACACTGAAGCTTTCTTT.